This T cell receptor beta chain was observed in a study of post-analysis software for immune sequencing data. About this clonotype itself: Its cognate antigen is unknown.

Study-level findings and limits: Normalized Chao1 diversity was significantly reduced in patients versus controls. Patients carried roughly five TRBV segments more frequently than controls did, and TRBV5-6, TRBV5-1 and TRBV20-1 were among them.

Germline values: CDR1 SQVTM, CDR2 ANQGSEA. This CDR3 region has 13 residues. V shed 4 bases, J shed 2 bases, and the junction held 4 bases outside the gene matches. Unique molecular identifiers were carried by the TCR beta cDNA libraries. cDNA molecules numbering about 470,000 came from roughly 1.1 to 9.2 million T cells. A single record per CDR3 protein comes from TCRdb applying MiXCR to the PCR reads. The sample lists about 430,000 distinct CDR3 sequences; approximately 37% were seen once. Sequencing was performed on blood. The chain joins TRBV29-1 to TRBJ1-2, with 7 bases fitting TRBD1. The receptor was derived from a girl aged 2-9 years with multiple sclerosis. CDR3 protein: CSVAGQRNYGYTF. CDR3 sequence (DNA): TGCAGCGTTGCGGGACAGCGGAACTATGGCTACACCTTC.